This TCR beta chain was sequenced for a study of Ad26.COV2.S vaccination and SARS-CoV-2 variants. Findings of the study overall: Participants in the vaccine arm had higher spike-specific TCR breadth; placebo recipients had lower. Vaccine recipients and placebo recipients showed similar non-spike TCR breadth.

The J segment lost 3 bases and the V segment lost 5 bases, leaving 6 bases of the junction unmatched. CDR3 length: 15 amino acids. CDR1 and CDR2 from the germline V gene are MDHEN and SYDVKM. The table came from immunoSEQ multiplex PCR; TCRdb's copy has only in-frame clones and leaves some out. The sample contains under 600,000 clones, 80% to 90% of which appear only once. The sample holds one count of this clone. What it binds is unknown. The treatment was: 19 received Ad26.COV2.S at low or high dose, single or two shots; roughly 5 received placebo; per-sample allocation not given. Day 63 following the first vaccine or placebo injection was when the samples were taken. An adult aged 18-55 years in Boston served as the donor. What was given as vaccine was an Ad26 vector encoding Wuhan-strain SARS-CoV-2 spike.

This chain uses TRBV28 with TRBJ1-1, with 10 nucleotides matching TRBD1. The sequencing here drew on peripheral blood, taken in a trial of Ad26.COV2.S vaccine versus placebo. This receptor was obtained from a person aged 18-60 years who received the Ad26.COV2.S COVID-19 vaccine or a placebo. CDR3 protein: CASSPGQGTDTEAFF. The CDR3 DNA reads TGTGCCAGCAGTCCGGGACAGGGGACGGACACTGAAGCTTTCTTT.